A single sample is the source of the 7 T cell receptor beta chains below, sequenced in a study of T cells expressing NK-cell markers (dated by TCRdb to between 2020 and 2021). The library was made by 5' RACE. Instrument used: Illumina HiSeq 2000. Reprocessed by TCRdb, the reads give a single entry per CDR3 protein sequence, without DNA. This sample's table contains more than 90,000 distinct CDR3 sequences. The ten largest make up about 18% of the sample. Sequenced: blood T cells: a sorted CD56 or NKG2C T cell subset, CD4+ or CD8+ T cells, or bulk PBMC T cells (not recorded which). All receptors come from a woman between 18 and 70 years old in good health.

This rearrangement joins TRBV6-4 to TRBJ2-3; without DNA, the TCRdb call of TRBD2 cannot be checked. Germline V gene lookup returns CDR1 MRHNA and CDR2 SNTAGT. The CDR3 runs to 15 residues. The CDR3 spells CASSDSTSGGDTQYF.

V is TRBV12-3 or TRBV12-4 and J is TRBJ2-2; TCRdb selects TRBD1, and the lack of DNA leaves this call unchecked. The CDR3 totals 16 residues. This CDR3 reads CASSLPFLTATGELFF.

V and J are TRBV12-3 or TRBV12-4 and TRBJ2-7; the D call of TRBD1 rests on TCRdb alone, since no DNA is present to check it. The length of the CDR3 is 14 residues. The CDR3 loop reads CASSSGTGGYEQYF.

The V and J genes are TRBV12-3 or TRBV12-4 and TRBJ2-1; the TCRdb call, TRBD2, lacks DNA for checking. This CDR3 region has 15 residues. The CDR3 spells CASSSPGLADNEQFF.

The chain is built from TRBV7-3 and TRBJ2-7. The CDR3 is 13 residues long. Germline values: CDR1 SGHTA, CDR2 FQGTGA. The CDR3 region is CASSLDPTYEQYF.

This sequence joins TRBV5-1 and TRBJ2-7. Germline V gene sequence: CDR1 SGHRS, CDR2 YFSETQ. The CDR3 loop spans 14 amino acids. This chain's CDR3 is CASGDAGNPYEQYF.

The V and J genes are TRBV24-1 and TRBJ2-1; TCRdb returns TRBD1, unconfirmable since there is no DNA. The CDR3 is 11 residues long. Germline values: CDR1 KGHDR, CDR2 SFDVKD. CDR3 region: CATSDPPEQFF.